Given below is one TCR beta chain in context. This specimen belongs to a study of blood T cell repertoires in COVID-19. Looked up from germline, CDR1 is SNHLY and CDR2 is FYNNEI. The V and J ends lost 5 bases and 6 bases respectively, with 8 bases between them. The CDR3 totals 13 residues. TCRdb's table, derived via immunoSEQ multiplex PCR, lists solely in-frame clones and lacks some. This table has around 190,000 clones, 80% to 85% appearing once. Sequenced material: PBMCs or T cells enriched from blood (not recorded which). This receptor was identified in a woman aged 30 to 39 who had been exposed to COVID-19. This rearrangement joins TRBV2 to TRBJ2-6; D is unresolved. CDR3 sequence: CASSRAEANVLTF. The DNA for the CDR3 is TGTGCCAGCAGTCGCGCGGAGGCCAACGTCCTGACTTTC.